This T cell receptor beta chain was captured by sequencing in a study of cytomegalovirus exposure and HLA in healthy donors. In the study overall: Among about 200 million T cells, an earlier analysis found 90 million to 130 million unique TCR beta sequences.

PCR amplification relied on 60 Vbeta primers (plus 13 Jbeta primers). Using immunoSEQ multiplex PCR, the repertoire was profiled, and TCRdb retains in-frame clones only, with some absent. The repertoire holds about 180,000 clones, with around 80% as singletons. Whole-study findings and limits: An analysis that was carried out later associated 15,000 to 20,000 TCR beta sequences with HLA alleles at 0.05 false discovery rate. Immune exposure was documented only through CMV serostatus.

Concerning this clone: Its antigen is currently unknown.

The sample consisted of PBMCs. This clonotype originated in a woman aged 25-40 years in good health and CMV-seronegative.

In nucleotides, the CDR3 is TGTGCCAGCAGTAAAGATTTGGGAGCCTATGGCTACACCTTC. Its protein is CASSKDLGAYGYTF. The chain couples TRBV2 to TRBJ1-2; D call uncertain. Trimming took 5 bases from V and 4 from J, leaving 14 bases between them. The germline V gene has CDR1 SNHLY and CDR2 FYNNEI. This CDR3 is 14 amino acids long.